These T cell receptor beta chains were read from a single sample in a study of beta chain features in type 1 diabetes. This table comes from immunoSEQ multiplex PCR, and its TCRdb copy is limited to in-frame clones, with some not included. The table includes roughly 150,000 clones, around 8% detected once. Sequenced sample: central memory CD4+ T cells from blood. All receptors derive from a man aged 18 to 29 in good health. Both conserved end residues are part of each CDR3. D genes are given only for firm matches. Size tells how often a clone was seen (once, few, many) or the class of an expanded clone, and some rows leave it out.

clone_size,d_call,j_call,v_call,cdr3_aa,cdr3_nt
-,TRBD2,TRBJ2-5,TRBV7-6,CASRLSGSWKETQYF,TGTGCCAGCAGACTTAGCGGGAGCTGGAAAGAGACCCAGTACTTC
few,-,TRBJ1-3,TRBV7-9,CASSLRDTRAYF,TGTGCCAGCAGCTTAAGGGACACCAGGGCGTATTTT
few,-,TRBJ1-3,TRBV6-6,CASSYADRGKGNTIYF,TGTGCCAGCAGTTACGCGGACAGAGGGAAGGGAAACACCATATATTTT
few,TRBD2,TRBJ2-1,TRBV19,CASSGPLSGGGYNEQFF,TGTGCCAGTAGTGGCCCTTTGAGCGGGGGGGGATACAATGAGCAGTTCTTC
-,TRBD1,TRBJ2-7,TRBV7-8,CASSPTGGSYEQYF,TGTGCCAGCAGCCCTACAGGGGGCTCCTACGAGCAGTACTTC
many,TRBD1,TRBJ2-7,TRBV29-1,CSAEGGQGYEQYF,TGCAGCGCCGAGGGGGGACAGGGTTACGAGCAGTACTTC
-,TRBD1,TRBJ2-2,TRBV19,CASMDRGPGELFF,TGTGCCAGTATGGACAGGGGCCCCGGGGAGCTGTTTTTT
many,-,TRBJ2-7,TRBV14,CASSNTYSSYEQYF,TGTGCCAGCAGCAATACTTACTCCTCCTACGAGCAGTACTTC
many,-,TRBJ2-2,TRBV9,CASSSFGELFF,TGTGCCAGCAGCTCGTTCGGGGAGCTGTTTTTT
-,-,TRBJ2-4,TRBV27,CASSLSGRGDIQYF,TGTGCCAGCAGTTTATCTGGCAGGGGGGACATTCAGTACTTC
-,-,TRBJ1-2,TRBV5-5,CASSPDSSLKAYTF,TGTGCCAGCAGCCCGGACAGTTCACTAAAGGCCTACACCTTC
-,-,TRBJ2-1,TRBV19,CASRRGGSYNEQFF,TGTGCCAGTAGGAGGGGGGGGTCCTACAATGAGCAGTTCTTC
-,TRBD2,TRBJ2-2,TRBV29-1,CSVLGREGDTGELFF,TGCAGCGTGTTAGGGAGGGAGGGAGACACCGGGGAGCTGTTTTTT
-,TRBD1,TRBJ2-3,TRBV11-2,CASSLVRRDRDNTQYF,TGTGCCAGCAGCTTAGTCAGGCGGGACAGGGACAATACGCAGTATTTT
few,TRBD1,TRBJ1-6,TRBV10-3,CAISDGTGASPLHF,TGTGCCATCAGTGACGGGACAGGAGCATCACCCCTCCACTTT
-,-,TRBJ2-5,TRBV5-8,CASSLGSARTQETQYF,TGTGCCAGCAGCTTGGGGTCCGCTAGAACCCAAGAGACCCAGTACTTC
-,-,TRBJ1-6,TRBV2,CASKVDSSYNSPLHF,TGTGCCAGCAAAGTGGACAGCTCCTATAATTCACCCCTCCACTTT
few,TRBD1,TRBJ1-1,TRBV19,CASSIVGQMNTEAFF,TGTGCCAGTAGTATAGTGGGACAGATGAACACTGAAGCTTTCTTT
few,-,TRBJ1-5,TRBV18,CASSPRGPGVGQPQHF,TGTGCCAGCTCACCACGGGGCCCGGGAGTGGGCCAGCCCCAGCATTTT
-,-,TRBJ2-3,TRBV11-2,CASSLAGADTQYF,TGTGCCAGCAGCTTAGCTGGAGCAGATACGCAGTATTTT
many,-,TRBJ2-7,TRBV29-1,CSVRDVGSSASYEQYF,TGCAGCGTGCGAGACGTAGGGAGTAGCGCCTCCTACGAGCAGTACTTC
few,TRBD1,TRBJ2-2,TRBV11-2,CASSSSRQGGTGELFF,TGTGCCAGCAGCTCCTCTCGACAGGGTGGAACCGGGGAGCTGTTTTTT
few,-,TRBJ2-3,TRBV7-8,CASSPGVRGSQYF,TGTGCCAGCAGCCCGGGGGTTCGGGGCTCGCAGTATTTT
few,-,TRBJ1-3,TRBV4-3,CASSQSRVGSSGNTIYF,TGCGCCAGCAGCCAGTCCAGGGTTGGGTCCTCTGGAAACACCATATATTTT
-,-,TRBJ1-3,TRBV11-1,CASSQNGERLDSGNTIYF,TGTGCCAGCAGCCAAAACGGTGAGAGACTGGACTCTGGAAACACCATATATTTT
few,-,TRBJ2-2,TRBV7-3,CASSSRVAAGELFF,TGTGCCAGCAGCTCCAGGGTTGCGGCCGGGGAGCTGTTTTTT
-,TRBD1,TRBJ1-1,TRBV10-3,CATLTMDRGGGTEAFF,TGTGCCACTCTAACGATGGACAGGGGAGGTGGCACTGAAGCTTTCTTT
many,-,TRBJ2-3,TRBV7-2,CASSPGVRGSQYF,TGTGCCAGCAGCCCGGGGGTTCGGGGCTCGCAGTATTTT
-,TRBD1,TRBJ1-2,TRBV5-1,CASKQWTGAAYGYTF,TGCGCCAGCAAACAATGGACAGGGGCCGCCTATGGCTACACCTTC
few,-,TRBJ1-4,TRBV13,CASRTAAVHEKLFF,TGTGCCAGCAGGACGGCGGCGGTTCATGAAAAACTGTTTTTT
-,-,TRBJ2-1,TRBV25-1,CASSPRVAMGSEQFF,TGTGCCAGCAGTCCTCGAGTAGCGATGGGAAGTGAGCAGTTCTTC
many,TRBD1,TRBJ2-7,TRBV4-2,CASSQEVGQGAYEQYF,TGTGCCAGCAGCCAAGAAGTGGGACAGGGTGCCTACGAGCAGTACTTC
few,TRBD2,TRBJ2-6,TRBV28,CASGPLTITGGVASNVLTF,TGTGCCAGCGGACCACTAACAATTACGGGGGGGGTGGCGTCCAACGTCCTGACTTTC
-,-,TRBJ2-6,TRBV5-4,CASSFLRSAGANVLTF,TGTGCCAGCAGCTTCCTTCGATCGGCTGGGGCCAACGTCCTGACTTTC
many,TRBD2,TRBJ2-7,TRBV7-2,CASSISGGASEQYF,TGTGCCAGCAGCATTAGCGGGGGGGCGTCAGAGCAGTACTTC
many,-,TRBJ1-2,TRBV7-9,CASSLAEKGSGYTF,TGTGCCAGCAGCTTAGCCGAAAAGGGGTCCGGCTACACCTTC
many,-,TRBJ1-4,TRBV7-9,CASSEEGKLFF,TGTGCCAGCAGCGAGGAGGGAAAACTGTTTTTT
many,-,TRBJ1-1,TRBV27,CASSSQLWWASNTEAFF,TGTGCCAGCAGTTCGCAGCTCTGGTGGGCCTCGAACACTGAAGCTTTCTTT
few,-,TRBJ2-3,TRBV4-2,CASSQGSAGTDTQYF,TGTGCCAGCAGCCAAGGCTCGGCCGGGACAGATACGCAGTATTTT
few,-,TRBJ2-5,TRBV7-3,CASSQTTGLIQETQYF,TGTGCCAGCAGCCAGACGACAGGCCTTATTCAAGAGACCCAGTACTTC
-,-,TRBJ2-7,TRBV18,CASSSAGDEQYF,TGTGCCAGCTCCTCAGCAGGGGACGAGCAGTACTTC